This T cell receptor beta chain was sequenced for a study of cytotoxic CD8 clonotypes in ibrutinib-treated CLL. CDR3 size: 16 residues. V was clipped by 5 bases and J by 2 bases; unmatched bases: 9. CDR1 and CDR2 (germline): SGHTA, FQGTGA. The protocol was immunoSEQ multiplex PCR, while the TCRdb copy is restricted to in-frame clones and leaves out a portion. This repertoire shows under 150,000 clones, 80% to 85% found once; its top ten account for approximately 3.5%. For TCR beta libraries, around 2 micrograms of genomic DNA were obtained from cryopreserved PBMCs. Findings of the study overall: Rare overall, public clonotypes shrank or held steady under therapy.

As to this clone: Antigen: not known.

The chain joins TRBV7-3 to TRBJ2-3, with 8 bases fitting TRBD2. Material: PBMCs, obtained after 24 months of ibrutinib treatment. This TCR was recovered from a human donor with chronic lymphocytic leukemia. CDR3 sequence (DNA): TGTGCCAGCAGCCTAAAACAACTAGCGGTCACAGATACGCAGTATTTT. It specifies CASSLKQLAVTDTQYF.